Listed here are 5 T cell receptor beta chains from one sample, sequenced in a study of beta chain features in type 1 diabetes. The antigens these receptors bind are not known. Expressed TCRB transcripts were sequenced, since all the RNA that had been isolated was reverse transcribed. Measured with immunoSEQ multiplex PCR; TCRdb has only the in-frame clones, and not every one. The sample yields some 700,000 clones, roughly an eighth seen once. Study-level findings and limits: There was a moderate but significant shortening of TCRB CDR3s in all four CD4+ subsets of Type 1 diabetes patients.

Sequencing was carried out using naive CD4+ T cells from blood. The receptors shown here come from a man aged 18 to 29 with type 1 diabetes.

This clone was seen a few times. The chain employs TRBV5-5 and TRBJ2-1; unclear D gene. V was pared by 4 bases and J by 0 bases, with 14 bases between. The CDR3 spans 16 residues. Germline CDR1 SGHKS, CDR2 YYEKEE (reference sequence). CDR3 DNA sequence: TGTGCCAGCAGCCCCCGCCTCGCTGGCTCCTACAATGAGCAGTTCTTC. Translated, it gives CASSPRLAGSYNEQFF. The complete variable domain, with remaining parts taken from reference TRBV5-5 and TRBJ2-1, reads DAGVTQSPTHLIKTRGQQVTLRCSPISGHKSVSWYQQVLGQGPQFIFQYYEKEERGRGNFPDRFSARQFPNYSSELNVNALLLGDSALYLCASSPRLAGSYNEQFFGPGTRLTVL.

The V and J genes are TRBV18 and TRBJ2-1; D call uncertain. The CDR3 is 14 amino acids. Germline V gene sequence: CDR1 KGHSH, CDR2 LQKENI. Trimming pared 1 base from V and 4 bases from J, leaving 8 bases between. This chain's CDR3 is CASSPLDGYNEQFF. The CDR3 region has the DNA TGTGCCAGCTCACCACTCGATGGTTACAATGAGCAGTTCTTC.

This clone was observed a handful of times. This chain joins TRBV4-2 and TRBJ1-1; 7 nucleotides match TRBD1. Germline V gene data show CDR1 as LGHNA and CDR2 as YNFKEQ. J gave up 3 bases and V 3 bases, and 10 bases lay outside the gene matches. The CDR3 spans 16 residues. The CDR3 region is CASSHRKTGRDTEAFF. The CDR3 region has the DNA TGTGCCAGCAGCCATCGTAAGACAGGGAGGGACACTGAAGCTTTCTTT.

The chain has TRBV4-1 and TRBJ2-2; weak D call: TRBD1 (6 bases). The V end lost 1 base, the J end lost 0 bases, and 12 bases lay between the germline ends. CDR3 length: 17 amino acids. Germline CDR1 reads MGHRA; CDR2 reads YSYEKL. This CDR3 reads CASSQAATGTNTGELFF. CDR3 nucleotide sequence: TGCGCCAGCAGCCAAGCCGCGACAGGCACGAACACCGGGGAGCTGTTTTTT.

This clone was observed a handful of times. The chain combines TRBV11-2 with TRBJ2-1, with 11 bases identical to TRBD2. CDR3 length equals 15 residues. V lost 3 bases and J lost 5; bases outside the gene matches: 3. The V gene's germline CDR1 is SGHAT and CDR2 FQNNGV. The chain's CDR3 is CASSFGTSGHNEQFF. As DNA, the CDR3 is TGTGCCAGCAGCTTCGGGACTAGCGGCCACAATGAGCAGTTCTTC.